This T cell receptor beta chain was captured by sequencing in a study of blood T cell repertoires in COVID-19. Clones were sequenced by immunoSEQ multiplex PCR, and TCRdb holds only the in-frame ones, with some missing. The repertoire consists of a few hundred thousand clones, with about nine tenths occurring once and the leading ten covering around 0.92%. Germline assignment: CDR1 SGHAT and CDR2 FQNNGV. With 1 base clipped from V and 4 bases from J, the junction kept 8 bases outside the gene matches. The CDR3 has 17 amino acids. The receptor was derived from a woman younger than 45 who had been exposed to COVID-19. The sequencing input was PBMCs or T cells enriched from blood (not recorded which). The chain couples TRBV11-2 to TRBJ2-3; 10 nucleotides align to TRBD2. CDR3 bases: TGTGCCAGCAGCTTAGTAGCGGGGACTAGCGTTGCAGATACGCAGTATTTT. Its protein product is CASSLVAGTSVADTQYF.